This is a list of T cell receptor beta chains from one sample in a study of regulatory T cells in long-lasting Graves disease. TCRdb recomputed calls from the multiplex PCR reads with MiXCR, one row per CDR3 protein. The repertoire includes roughly 440,000 distinct CDR3 sequences, 16% of them detected once, and under 30% sits in the top ten. The data also belong to a second study, concerning T cells in Graves' hyperthyroidism and ophthalmopathy.

Sequences were derived from peripheral blood mononuclear cells (PBMCs), sampled at new diagnosis, from a patient treated with antithyroid drugs. All receptors derive from a woman between 18 and 29 years old with Graves disease. The CDR3 runs from the conserved cysteine through the conserved F or W. D genes are given only for firm matches. Clone size is stated in some rows and not others, as once, few, many or a class when expanded.

clone size	V gene	D gene	J gene	CDR3 protein	CDR3 DNA
.	TRBV2	.	TRBJ1-2	CASRVQRGTF	TGTGCCAGCAGGGTACAGCGAGGAACCTTC
.	TRBV18	TRBD1	TRBJ2-2	CASSPDRQGTGELFF	TGTGCCAGCTCACCAGATCGACAGGGCACCGGGGAGCTGTTTTTT
.	TRBV27	.	TRBJ2-1	CASSWGSGNEQFF	TGTGCCAGCAGTTGGGGCTCAGGGAATGAGCAGTTCTTC
many	TRBV7-9	TRBD2	TRBJ2-1	CASSARLAGVSNEQFF	TGTGCCAGCAGCGCCAGACTAGCGGGAGTCTCAAATGAGCAGTTCTTC
few	TRBV12-3/TRBV12-4	.	TRBJ1-3	CASSQTMRGNTIYF	TGTGCCAGCAGTCAGACAATGCGCGGAAACACCATATATTTT
many	TRBV7-2	.	TRBJ1-1	CASSLVNAGFSEAFF	TGTGCCAGCAGCTTAGTCAACGCAGGGTTTTCTGAAGCTTTCTTT
.	TRBV18	.	TRBJ2-2	CASSPTRQPTGELFF	TGTGCCAGCTCACCAACCCGGCAGCCCACCGGGGAGCTGTTTTTT
many	TRBV10-2	.	TRBJ1-1	CATLAGMNTEAFF	TGCGCCACCCTTGCAGGGATGAACACTGAAGCTTTCTTT
many	TRBV5-1	TRBD2	TRBJ2-3	CASSWGLAGVDTQYF	TGCGCCAGCAGCTGGGGACTAGCGGGAGTAGATACGCAGTATTTT
.	TRBV20-1	TRBD2	TRBJ2-7	CSAPSASGNVYEQYF	TGCAGTGCCCCCAGTGCTAGCGGGAATGTCTACGAGCAGTACTTC
.	TRBV20-1	TRBD2	TRBJ2-1	CSASSGGYNEQFF	TGCAGTGCTAGTAGCGGGGGCTACAATGAGCAGTTCTTC
.	TRBV15	TRBD2	TRBJ2-3	CATSSTESLAGLDTQYF	TGTGCCACCAGCAGCACAGAGAGCCTAGCGGGTTTAGATACGCAGTATTTT
many	TRBV28	.	TRBJ1-2	CASSSTAFLWGYTF	TGTGCCAGCAGCTCGACAGCGTTCCTGTGGGGCTACACCTTC
.	TRBV7-3	.	TRBJ2-4	CASSLSPGPLQYF	TGTGCCAGCAGCTTAAGTCCGGGGCCTCTTCAGTACTTC
few	TRBV24-1	.	TRBJ2-5	CATSDRGRPQETQYF	TGTGCCACCAGTGACCGGGGACGGCCGCAAGAGACCCAGTACTTC
.	TRBV14	.	TRBJ2-5	CASSPRRAALSYQETQYF	TGTGCCAGCAGCCCCCGCCGGGCAGCGCTGTCGTACCAAGAGACCCAGTACTTC
many	TRBV27	TRBD2	TRBJ2-7	CASSSGTSGSRYEQYF	TGTGCCAGCAGTTCCGGGACTAGCGGGAGTCGTTACGAGCAGTACTTC
many	TRBV28	.	TRBJ1-4	CASSRGTHNEKLFF	TGTGCCAGCAGTCGCGGGACACATAATGAAAAACTGTTTTTT
few	TRBV7-9	TRBD2	TRBJ2-1	CASSLLAGINEQFF	TGTGCCAGCAGCTTACTAGCGGGAATCAATGAGCAGTTCTTC
many	TRBV30	.	TRBJ1-1	CAWSVGANTEAFF	TGTGCCTGGAGTGTAGGGGCGAACACTGAAGCTTTCTTT
few	TRBV7-9	.	TRBJ1-5	CASSLGTNSNQPQHF	TGTGCCAGCAGCTTAGGGACGAATAGCAATCAGCCCCAGCATTTT
few	TRBV10-3	.	TRBJ1-4	CAISDSNNEKLFF	TGTGCCATCAGTGACAGTAATAATGAAAAACTGTTTTTT
few	TRBV28	TRBD2	TRBJ2-5	CASGRAETQYF	TGTGCCAGCGGGAGGGCTGAGACCCAGTACTTC
.	TRBV7-2	TRBD2	TRBJ2-6	CASSLAQGLAPSSGANVLTF	TGTGCCAGCAGCTTAGCCCAGGGACTAGCGCCGAGCTCTGGGGCCAACGTCCTGACTTTC
many	TRBV5-1	TRBD2	TRBJ2-1	CASSPLAGAGNEQFF	TGCGCCAGCAGCCCCCTAGCGGGAGCGGGAAATGAGCAGTTCTTC
many	TRBV15	.	TRBJ1-2	CATSLTRHVGYGYTF	TGTGCCACCAGCTTAACCCGACATGTCGGCTATGGCTACACCTTC
many	TRBV28	.	TRBJ2-1	CASSPLRTVNNEQFF	TGTGCCAGCAGTCCTCTCCGGACAGTTAACAATGAGCAGTTCTTC
.	TRBV10-2	TRBD2	TRBJ2-1	CASRGLAGKTEQPEQFF	TGCGCCAGCAGAGGACTAGCGGGAAAAACGGAACAACCTGAGCAGTTCTTC
.	TRBV4-3	TRBD1	TRBJ1-1	CASSPTGGSLNTEAFF	TGCGCCAGCAGCCCGACAGGGGGCTCTTTGAACACTGAAGCTTTCTTT
.	TRBV7-3	.	TRBJ2-1	CASSAGINSYNEQFF	TGTGCCAGCAGTGCCGGGATCAACTCCTACAATGAGCAGTTCTTC
once	TRBV7-7	.	TRBJ2-3	CASSLLDSSTDTQYF	TGTGCTAGCAGCTTGCTGGACAGCAGCACAGATACGCAGTATTTT
few	TRBV9	.	TRBJ2-3	CASSGPQITDTQYF	TGTGCCAGCAGCGGCCCTCAAATCACAGATACGCAGTATTTT
many	TRBV30	.	TRBJ1-1	CAWCSSLLSTEAFF	TGTGCCTGGTGTTCGAGTCTTTTGAGCACTGAAGCTTTCTTT
.	TRBV6-2/TRBV6-3	TRBD2	TRBJ2-7	CASKVVPGGVYEQYF	TGTGCCAGCAAGGTGGTTCCGGGAGGGGTCTACGAGCAGTACTTC
.	TRBV5-1	.	TRBJ1-1	CASSSSMGGEGTEAFF	TGCGCCAGCAGCTCCTCGATGGGGGGAGAAGGCACTGAAGCTTTCTTT
many	TRBV29-1	.	TRBJ1-1	CSAGGAGTEAFF	TGCAGCGCGGGGGGCGCAGGTACTGAAGCTTTCTTT
.	TRBV6-2/TRBV6-3	.	TRBJ1-6	CASTGRVHSPLHF	TGTGCCAGCACTGGCAGGGTTCATTCACCCCTCCACTTT
many	TRBV6-2/TRBV6-3	.	TRBJ2-5	CASSYRYQETQYF	TGTGCCAGCAGTTACCGTTACCAAGAGACCCAGTACTTC